This T cell receptor (beta chain) was observed in a study of shared T cell receptors in the human thymus. Sequencing was performed with immunoSEQ multiplex PCR; in TCRdb, only in-frame clones are kept and a portion is missing. The data show 540,000 or so clones, approximately 80% seen once. CDR1 ENHRY and CDR2 SYGVKD come from the germline V gene. The V and J ends lost 6 bases and 4 bases, in that order; junction bases with no gene match: 4. The CDR3 runs 13 residues. These same data were also listed under a study on human thymus T cells. That source adds: Donors were healthy Finnish babies undergoing corrective operations for congenital heart defects. The study used thymus tissue resected during corrective heart surgery.

The source is a boy less than two years old with a congenital heart defect. Sequencing was done on a sample of thymocytes. V and J are TRBV10-3 and TRBJ2-7, with 9 bases that match TRBD1. CDR3 DNA sequence: TGTGCCATCAGGGACAGGGGTTGGTACGAGCAGTACTTC. Translating gives CAIRDRGWYEQYF.